Below are 26 T cell receptor beta chains sequenced from a single sample in a study of cytomegalovirus exposure and HLA in healthy donors. PCR primers comprised 60 Vbeta and 13 Jbeta primers. Libraries were prepared by immunoSEQ multiplex PCR; TCRdb keeps only in-frame clonotypes and omits some of them. The sample has roughly 100,000 clones, around four fifths seen once. Sample: PBMCs. The source is a woman aged 40 to 50 in good health and CMV-seronegative.

This chain links TRBV18 with TRBJ1-4; a possible D gene is TRBD1 (6 bases). Germline lookup yields CDR1 KGHSH and CDR2 LQKENI. V was cut by 1 base and J by 0 bases, with 6 bases left in between. The CDR3 spans 15 residues. The CDR3 DNA reads TGTGCCAGCTCACCACGACAGGCAACTAATGAAAAACTGTTTTTT. This sequence encodes CASSPRQATNEKLFF.

The chain employs TRBV7-2 and TRBJ2-2; weak D call: TRBD1 (5 bases). The germline CDR1 and CDR2 sequences are SGHTA and FQGNSA. The CDR3 runs to 15 residues. V shed 1 base and J shed 3 bases, with 9 bases lying between them. CDR3 in amino acids: CASSLDGRDTGELFF. CDR3 nucleotides: TGTGCCAGCAGCTTAGACGGCAGGGACACCGGGGAGCTGTTTTTT.

The gene calls are TRBV21-1 and TRBJ1-5; no check of the table's D call, TRBD1, against the DNA was made. TRBV21-1 is a pseudogene. CDR3 length equals 17 residues. The CDR3 DNA reads TGTGCCAGCAGCAAAGCGCAGGAACAGGCTAGCAATCAGCCCCAGCATTTT. This codes for CASSKAQEQASNQPQHF.

J is TRBJ2-5 and V is TRBV9; 8 bases line up with TRBD2. The trim removed 0 bases at V and 5 bases at J, leaving 3 bases unmatched. Germline CDR1 and CDR2: SGDLS and YYNGEE. The CDR3 has 14 amino acids. CDR3 protein: CASSVAGGQETQYF. DNA for the CDR3: TGTGCCAGCAGCGTAGCGGGGGGGCAGGAGACCCAGTACTTC.

This clone was seen a few times. CDR3 nucleotides: TGTGCCAGCAGCCAAGTGGTTCAGGTGGGGAACACTGAAGCTTTCTTT. This codes for CASSQVVQVGNTEAFF. The chain uses TRBV4-2 and TRBJ1-1, with D uncertain. The V gene's germline CDR1 is LGHNA and CDR2 YNFKEQ. The CDR3 extends over 16 amino acids. V was clipped by 1 base and J by 1 base, with 13 bases between them.

The V and J genes are TRBV5-1 and TRBJ2-2; weak D call: TRBD2 (6 bases). V was shortened by 0 bases and J by 0 bases, with 6 bases between the two germline ends. Germline V gene data show CDR1 as SGHRS and CDR2 as YFSETQ. The length of the CDR3 is 15 residues. CDR3 DNA sequence: TGCGCCAGCAGCTTGGGACTAGCGAACACCGGGGAGCTGTTTTTT. Translation: CASSLGLANTGELFF. The entire variable domain, with the rest obtained from reference TRBV5-1 and TRBJ2-2, is as follows: KAGVTQTPRYLIKTRGQQVTLSCSPISGHRSVSWYQQTPGQGLQFLFEYFSETQRNKGNFPGRFSGRQFSNSRSEMNVSTLELGDSALYLCASSLGLANTGELFFGEGSRLTVL.

V gene TRBV7-9 combines with J gene TRBJ1-2; 8 bases line up with TRBD1. The V gene end was trimmed by 3 bases and the J gene end by 6 bases; junction bases not matched to a gene: 6. The CDR3 consists of 14 residues. Germline CDR1 reads SEHNR; CDR2 reads FQNEAQ (reference sequence). CDR3 loop: CASSFQGTGDGYTF. The CDR3 DNA follows: TGTGCCAGCAGCTTCCAAGGGACAGGAGATGGCTACACCTTC.

This clone came up a few times. The sample holds other DNA sequences that translate to the same CDR3. The chain has TRBV13 and TRBJ2-7, with 10 nucleotides matching TRBD1. Germline assignment: CDR1 PRHDT and CDR2 FYEKMQ (reference sequence). The V segment lost 5 bases and the J segment 5 bases; nucleotides outside the gene matches: 6. This CDR3 is 14 amino acids long. The CDR3 region is CASSAGTGVHEQYF. Written as DNA, the CDR3 is TGTGCCAGCAGCGCCGGGACAGGGGTTCACGAGCAGTACTTC.

The V call is TRBV19, the J call TRBJ1-1; D not resolved. Germline values: CDR1 LNHDA, CDR2 SQIVND (reference sequence). The V end was cut by 1 base, the J end by 4 bases, with 7 bases between. The CDR3 has 13 amino acids. The CDR3 DNA follows: TGTGCCAGTAGTATAGGAGGCCCCACTGAAGCTTTCTTT. It specifies CASSIGGPTEAFF.

Notes on this clone: This sample includes further DNA sequences coding for the same CDR3. This chain joins TRBV2 and TRBJ1-1; no definite D call. CDR3 length equals 15 residues. V was pared by 4 bases and J by 0 bases, with 12 bases between. The germline gives CDR1 SNHLY, CDR2 FYNNEI. This chain's CDR3 is CASSVQEPMNTEAFF. The CDR3 DNA sequence: TGTGCCAGCAGTGTCCAGGAACCCATGAACACTGAAGCTTTCTTT.

J is TRBJ1-1 and V is TRBV6-5; TRBD1 matches 9 bases. J gave up 8 bases and V 0 bases, and 4 bases lay outside the gene matches. Germline CDR1 MNHEY, CDR2 SVGAGI. CDR3 length: 14 amino acids. The CDR3 sequence is CASSYSDRGMEAFF. DNA of the CDR3: TGTGCCAGCAGTTACTCTGACAGGGGGATGGAAGCTTTCTTT.

This chain connects TRBV6-1 to TRBJ2-7; 8 bases map to TRBD1. The CDR3 consists of 14 residues. V was pared by 7 bases and J by 0 bases, with 5 bases of the junction left unmatched. The germline CDR1 and CDR2 sequences are MNHNS and SASEGT. DNA for the CDR3: TGTGCCAGCATGCGACAGGGGAGCTCCTACGAGCAGTACTTC. Its protein is CASMRQGSSYEQYF.

The V gene is TRBV6-5, the J gene TRBJ1-2, with D perhaps TRBD1 (5 bases). Germline V lookup: CDR1 MNHEY, CDR2 SVGAGI. The V end lost 4 bases, the J end lost 4 bases, and 19 bases lay between the germline ends. The CDR3 runs to 16 residues. Here the CDR3 DNA reads TGTGCCAGCAGTTCACGAATCAGGGTCATAGGCTATGGCTACACCTTC. Its translation: CASSSRIRVIGYGYTF.

This sequence joins TRBV27 and TRBJ1-1, with TRBD1 as a possible D gene (5 bases). Germline CDR1 reads MNHEY; CDR2 reads SMNVEV (reference sequence). V dropped 7 bases and J dropped 3 bases, with 12 bases sitting between them. This CDR3 contains 13 residues. The CDR3 sequence: CASMWGGDTEAFF. CDR3 nucleotide sequence: TGTGCCAGCATGTGGGGGGGGGACACTGAAGCTTTCTTT.

Note on this clone: The junction differs from germline at one of its ends, possibly a read error. This sequence joins TRBV2 and TRBJ2-7, with a weak D call TRBD1 (6 bases). CDR1 and CDR2 (germline): SNHLY, FYNNEI. The CDR3 length is 15 residues. The CDR3 spells CASSEAATGTYEQYF. DNA for the CDR3: TGTGCCAGCAGCGAAGCGGCGACAGGCACGTACGAGCAGTACTTC.

The chain combines TRBV27 with TRBJ2-7, with D maybe TRBD1 (5 bases). The CDR3 spans 14 residues. The V end lost 6 bases, the J end lost 0 bases, and 12 bases lay between the germline ends. Germline-derived CDR1 and CDR2 are MNHEY and SMNVEV (reference sequence). This chain's CDR3 is CASSTQESSYEQYF. Written as DNA, the CDR3 is TGTGCCAGCAGCACACAGGAGTCCTCCTACGAGCAGTACTTC.

This clone showed up just once. The chain uses TRBV9 and TRBJ2-3, with D hard to call. This CDR3 comprises 15 residues. Germline V CDR1 and CDR2: SGDLS, YYNGEE. V was shortened by 4 bases and J by 3 bases, with 15 bases between the two germline ends. CDR3 sequence reads: CASSPRPTSTDTQYF. CDR3 DNA: TGTGCCAGCAGCCCGAGGCCAACCTCAACAGATACGCAGTATTTT. Filled out from reference TRBV9 and TRBJ2-3, the complete variable domain reads DSGVTQTPKHLITATGQRVTLRCSPRSGDLSVYWYQQSLDQGLQFLIQYYNGEERAKGNILERFSAQQFPDLHSELNLSSLELGDSALYFCASSPRPTSTDTQYFGPGTRLTVL.

The CDR3 DNA reads TGTGCCAGTAGCTCGAGCGGGGGGTCCTACGAGCAGTACTTC. As protein: CASSSSGGSYEQYF. The chain links TRBV19 to TRBJ2-7; 9 bases are a match to TRBD2. This CDR3 has 14 amino acids. V trimming: 6 bases; J trimming: 1 base; junction bases outside the gene matches: 4. Germline assignment: CDR1 LNHDA and CDR2 SQIVND (reference sequence). Full variable domain (remainder filled in from reference TRBV19 and TRBJ2-7): DGGITQSPKYLFRKEGQNVTLSCEQNLNHDAMYWYRQDPGQGLRLIYYSQIVNDFQKGDIAEGYSVSREKKESFPLTVTSAQKNPTAFYLCASSSSGGSYEQYFGPGTRLTVT.

In regard to this clone: The same CDR3 can be traced to other DNA sequences in this sample. CDR3 sequence (DNA): TGTGCCAGCAGCTTAAGGGGGTACGAGCAGTACTTC. Translating it yields CASSLRGYEQYF. The V and J genes are TRBV7-9 and TRBJ2-7; D is possibly TRBD1 (6 bases). CDR1 and CDR2 (germline): SEHNR, FQNEAQ (reference sequence). The CDR3 sequence is 12 residues long. Trimming took 2 bases from V and 4 from J, leaving 6 bases between them. The whole variable domain, filled in from reference TRBV7-9 and TRBJ2-7, reads DTGVSQNPRHKITKRGQNVTFRCDPISEHNRLYWYRQTLGQGPEFLTYFQNEAQLEKSRLLSDRFSAERPKGSFSTLEIQRTEQGDSAMYLCASSLRGYEQYFGPGTRLTVT.

The CDR3 sequence: CASSFPVSVGANVLTF. The DNA of the CDR3 is TGCGCCAGCAGCTTTCCGGTCTCGGTAGGGGCCAACGTCCTGACTTTC. This chain uses TRBV5-1 with TRBJ2-6, with no clear D. Trimming removed 2 bases from V and 4 bases from J, with 13 bases in between. Germline CDR1 is SGHRS and CDR2 is YFSETQ. The CDR3 covers 16 residues. The whole variable domain, filled in from reference TRBV5-1 and TRBJ2-6, reads KAGVTQTPRYLIKTRGQQVTLSCSPISGHRSVSWYQQTPGQGLQFLFEYFSETQRNKGNFPGRFSGRQFSNSRSEMNVSTLELGDSALYLCASSFPVSVGANVLTFGAGSRLTVL.

The rearrangement uses TRBV29-1 and TRBJ1-1; 8 bases are shared with TRBD1. Germline assignment: CDR1 SQVTM and CDR2 ANQGSEA. V lost 6 bases to trimming and J lost 10 bases; unmatched junction nucleotides: 13. This CDR3 spans 13 amino acids. CDR3 in DNA: TGCAGCGTGAAGAGGACAGGGAAAATTGGAGCTTTCTTT. It yields the protein CSVKRTGKIGAFF.

This clone showed up just a few times. V and J are TRBV6-6 and TRBJ2-7, with 7 bases that match TRBD1. V lost 4 bases to trimming and J lost 3 bases; unmatched junction nucleotides: 6. CDR1 is MNHNY, CDR2 SVGAGI, per germline (reference sequence). This CDR3 is built from 14 residues. The CDR3 is CASSSTTGRYEQYF. As DNA, the CDR3 is TGTGCCAGCAGTTCGACGACAGGGCGCTACGAGCAGTACTTC.

This rearrangement joins TRBV11-2 to TRBJ2-3; 10 positions match TRBD2. Looked up from germline, CDR1 is SGHAT and CDR2 is FQNNGV. The V and J ends lost 1 base and 1 base, in that order; junction bases with no gene match: 5. This CDR3 is built from 17 residues. The CDR3 nucleotides are TGTGCCAGCAGCTTAGCGCGGACTAGCGGCCGCACAGATACGCAGTATTTT. This sequence encodes CASSLARTSGRTDTQYF.

The CDR3, as DNA: TGTGCCACCAGCAGAGGCGGCGGGGACTATGGCTACACCTTC. This translates into CATSRGGGDYGYTF. The V and J genes are TRBV15 and TRBJ1-2; D call uncertain. Germline V CDR1 and CDR2: LNHNV, YYDKDF (reference sequence). Trimming removed 1 base from V and 3 bases from J, with 9 bases in between. CDR3 length equals 14 residues.

The V and J genes are TRBV6-5 and TRBJ1-1; D may be TRBD1 (5 bases). The germline gives CDR1 MNHEY, CDR2 SVGAGI. There are 14 residues in the CDR3. V lost 1 base and J lost 8, with 14 bases in between. Here the CDR3 DNA reads TGTGCCAGCAGTTACTATCAGGAGGGGACGGAAGCTTTCTTT. Encoded protein: CASSYYQEGTEAFF.

V usage is TRBV6-6 and J usage is TRBJ1-1; maybe TRBD1 (6 bases). V was shortened by 3 bases and J by 4 bases, with 12 bases between the two germline ends. This CDR3 has 14 residues. Germline CDR1 reads MNHNY; CDR2 reads SVGAGI (reference sequence). In DNA form, the CDR3 reads TGTGCCAGCAGTTATGGGCAGGGGCTCACTGAAGCTTTCTTT. Residues: CASSYGQGLTEAFF.